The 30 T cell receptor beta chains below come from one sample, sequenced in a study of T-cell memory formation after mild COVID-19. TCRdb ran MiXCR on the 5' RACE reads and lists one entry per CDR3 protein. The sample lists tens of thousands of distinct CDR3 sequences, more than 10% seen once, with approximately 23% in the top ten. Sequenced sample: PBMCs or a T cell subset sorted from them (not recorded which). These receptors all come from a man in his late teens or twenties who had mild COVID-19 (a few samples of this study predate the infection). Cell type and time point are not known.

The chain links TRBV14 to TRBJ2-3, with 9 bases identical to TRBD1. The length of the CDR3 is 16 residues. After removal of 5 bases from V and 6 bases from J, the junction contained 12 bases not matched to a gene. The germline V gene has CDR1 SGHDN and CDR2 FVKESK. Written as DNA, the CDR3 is TGTGCCAGCAGCACCGTCCAGGGACAGGGAGTCGATACGCAGTATTTT. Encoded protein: CASSTVQGQGVDTQYF.

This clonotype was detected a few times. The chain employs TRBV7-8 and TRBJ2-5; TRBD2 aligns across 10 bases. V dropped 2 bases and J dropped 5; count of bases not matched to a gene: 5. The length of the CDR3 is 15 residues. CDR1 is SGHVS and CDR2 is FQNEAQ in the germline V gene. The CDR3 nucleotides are TGTGCCAGCAGCTTACAGCGGGGGGGCCGGGAGACCCAGTACTTC. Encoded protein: CASSLQRGGRETQYF.

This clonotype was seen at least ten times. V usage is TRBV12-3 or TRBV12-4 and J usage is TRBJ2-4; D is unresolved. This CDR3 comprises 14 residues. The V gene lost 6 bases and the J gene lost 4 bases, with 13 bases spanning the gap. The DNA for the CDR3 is TGTGCCAGCAGACCCCGGGCGGCTAAAAACATTCAGTACTTC. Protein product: CASRPRAAKNIQYF.

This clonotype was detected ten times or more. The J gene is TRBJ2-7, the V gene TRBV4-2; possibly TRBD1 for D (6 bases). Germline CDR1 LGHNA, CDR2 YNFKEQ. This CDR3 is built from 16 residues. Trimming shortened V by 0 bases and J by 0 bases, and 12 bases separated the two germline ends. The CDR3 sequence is CASSQDIRGSSYEQYF. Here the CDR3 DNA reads TGTGCCAGCAGCCAAGATATCAGGGGATCCTCCTACGAGCAGTACTTC.

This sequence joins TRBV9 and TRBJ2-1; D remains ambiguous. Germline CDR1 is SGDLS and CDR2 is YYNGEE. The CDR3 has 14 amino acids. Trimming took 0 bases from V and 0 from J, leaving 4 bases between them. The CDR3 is CASSVGSSYNEQFF. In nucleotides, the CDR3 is TGTGCCAGCAGCGTAGGTAGCTCCTACAATGAGCAGTTCTTC.

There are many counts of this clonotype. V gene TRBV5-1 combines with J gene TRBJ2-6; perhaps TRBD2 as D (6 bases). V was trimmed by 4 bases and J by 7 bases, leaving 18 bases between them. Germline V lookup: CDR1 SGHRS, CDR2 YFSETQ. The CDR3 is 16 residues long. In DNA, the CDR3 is TGCGCCAGCAGCCCTGAAGGGAGGAGTGGAGCCAACGTCCTGACTTTC. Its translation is CASSPEGRSGANVLTF. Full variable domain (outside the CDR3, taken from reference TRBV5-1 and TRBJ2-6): KAGVTQTPRYLIKTRGQQVTLSCSPISGHRSVSWYQQTPGQGLQFLFEYFSETQRNKGNFPGRFSGRQFSNSRSEMNVSTLELGDSALYLCASSPEGRSGANVLTFGAGSRLTVL.

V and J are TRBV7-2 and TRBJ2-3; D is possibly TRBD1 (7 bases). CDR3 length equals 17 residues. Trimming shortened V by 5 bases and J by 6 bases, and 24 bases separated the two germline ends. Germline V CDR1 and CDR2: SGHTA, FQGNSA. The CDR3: CASSRQKGRGARDTQYF. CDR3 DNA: TGTGCCAGCAGCCGACAAAAGGGCAGGGGGGCTAGGGATACGCAGTATTTT.

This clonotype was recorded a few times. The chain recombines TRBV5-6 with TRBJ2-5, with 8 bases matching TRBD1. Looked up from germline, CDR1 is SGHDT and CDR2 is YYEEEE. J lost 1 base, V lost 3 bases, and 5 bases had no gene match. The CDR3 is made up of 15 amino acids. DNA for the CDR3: TGTGCCAGCAGCTGGACAGGGTTCCCCCAAGAGACCCAGTACTTC. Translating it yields CASSWTGFPQETQYF.

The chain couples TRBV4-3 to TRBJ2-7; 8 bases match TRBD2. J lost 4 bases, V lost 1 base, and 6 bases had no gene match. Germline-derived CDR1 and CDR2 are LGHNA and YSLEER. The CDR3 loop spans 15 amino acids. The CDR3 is CASSQGIGGGYEQYF. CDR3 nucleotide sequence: TGCGCCAGCAGCCAAGGTATCGGCGGGGGGTACGAGCAGTACTTC.

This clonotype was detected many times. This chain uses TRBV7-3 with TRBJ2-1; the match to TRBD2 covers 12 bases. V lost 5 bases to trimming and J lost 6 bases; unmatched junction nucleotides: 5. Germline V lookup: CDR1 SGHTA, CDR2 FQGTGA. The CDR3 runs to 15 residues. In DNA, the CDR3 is TGTGCCAGCAGCCTCCTAGCGGGGGGGGGCAATGAGCAGTTCTTC. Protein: CASSLLAGGGNEQFF.

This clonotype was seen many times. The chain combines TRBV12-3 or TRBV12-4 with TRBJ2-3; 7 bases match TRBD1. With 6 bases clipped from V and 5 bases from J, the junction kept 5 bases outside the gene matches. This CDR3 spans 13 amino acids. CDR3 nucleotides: TGTGCCAGCAGCGGGGACAGAGTAGATACGCAGTATTTT. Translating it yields CASSGDRVDTQYF.

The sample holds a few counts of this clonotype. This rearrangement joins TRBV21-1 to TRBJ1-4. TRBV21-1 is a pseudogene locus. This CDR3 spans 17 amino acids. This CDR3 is CASSKAGDIASNEKLFF. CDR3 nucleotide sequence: TGTGCCAGCAGCAAAGCAGGGGACATAGCTTCAAATGAAAAACTGTTTTTT.

CDR3 amino acids: CSADPNSGNTIYF. As DNA, the CDR3 is TGCAGTGCGGACCCAAACTCTGGAAACACCATATATTTT. This chain uses TRBV20-1 with TRBJ1-3; D is uncertain. Looked up from germline, CDR1 is DFQATT and CDR2 is SNEGSKA (reference sequence). There are 13 residues in the CDR3. Trimming stripped 6 bases from V and 0 bases from J, with 9 bases between.

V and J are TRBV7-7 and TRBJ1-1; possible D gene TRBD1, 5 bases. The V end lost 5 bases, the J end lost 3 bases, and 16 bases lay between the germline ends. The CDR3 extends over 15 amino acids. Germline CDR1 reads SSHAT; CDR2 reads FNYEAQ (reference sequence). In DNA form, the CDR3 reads TGTGCCAGCAGCAGTCTGGGGACCCGGGACACTGAAGCTTTCTTT. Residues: CASSSLGTRDTEAFF. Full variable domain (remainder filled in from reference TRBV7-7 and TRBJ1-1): GAGVSQSPRYKVTKRGQDVTLRCDPISSHATLYWYQQALGQGPEFLTYFNYEAQPDKSGLPSDRFSAERPEGSISTLTIQRTEQRDSAMYRCASSSLGTRDTEAFFGQGTRLTVV.

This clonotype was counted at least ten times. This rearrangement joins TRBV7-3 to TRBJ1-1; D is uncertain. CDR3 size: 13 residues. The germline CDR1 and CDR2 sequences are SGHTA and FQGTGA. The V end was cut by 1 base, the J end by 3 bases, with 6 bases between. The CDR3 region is CASSLIRDTEAFF. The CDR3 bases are TGTGCCAGCAGCTTAATACGGGACACTGAAGCTTTCTTT.

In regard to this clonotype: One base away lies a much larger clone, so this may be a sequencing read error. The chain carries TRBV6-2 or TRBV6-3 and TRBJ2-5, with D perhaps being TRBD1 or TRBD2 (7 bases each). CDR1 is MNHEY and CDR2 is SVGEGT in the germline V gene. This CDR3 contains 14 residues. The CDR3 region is CARSYLQGGETQYF. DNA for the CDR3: TGTGCCCGCAGTTACCTCCAGGGGGGGGAGACCCAGTACTTC.

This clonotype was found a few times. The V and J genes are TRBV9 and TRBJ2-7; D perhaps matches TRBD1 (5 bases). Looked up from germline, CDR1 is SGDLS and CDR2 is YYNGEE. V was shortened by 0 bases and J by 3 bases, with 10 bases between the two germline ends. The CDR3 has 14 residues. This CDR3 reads CASSVGPDSYEQYF. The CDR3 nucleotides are TGTGCCAGCAGCGTAGGCCCCGACAGCTACGAGCAGTACTTC.

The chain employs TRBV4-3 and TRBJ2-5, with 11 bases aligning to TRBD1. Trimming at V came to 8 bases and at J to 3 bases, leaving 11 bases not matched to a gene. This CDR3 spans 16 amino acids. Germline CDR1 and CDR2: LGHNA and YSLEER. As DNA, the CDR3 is TGCGCCAGCGGACAGGGGGCAGGGGGACGAGAAGAGACCCAGTACTTC. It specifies CASGQGAGGREETQYF.

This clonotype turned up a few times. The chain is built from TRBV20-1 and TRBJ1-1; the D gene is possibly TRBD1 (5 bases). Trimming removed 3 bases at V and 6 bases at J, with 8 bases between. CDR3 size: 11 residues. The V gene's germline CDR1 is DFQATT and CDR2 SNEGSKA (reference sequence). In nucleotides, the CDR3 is TGCAGTGCTAGCAGGGTTGCTGAAGCTTTCTTT. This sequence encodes CSASRVAEAFF.

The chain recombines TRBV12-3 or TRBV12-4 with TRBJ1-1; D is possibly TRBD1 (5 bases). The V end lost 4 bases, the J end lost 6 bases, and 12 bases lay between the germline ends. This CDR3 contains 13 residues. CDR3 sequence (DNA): TGTGCCAGCAGTTGGGGGACTCGGTCTGAAGCTTTCTTT. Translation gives CASSWGTRSEAFF.

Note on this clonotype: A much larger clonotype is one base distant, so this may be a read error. CDR3: CANSQALQETQYF. CDR3 bases: TGTGCCAACAGCCAGGCCTTGCAAGAGACCCAGTACTTC. V usage is TRBV10-3 and J usage is TRBJ2-5, with D uncertain. Germline CDR1 ENHRY, CDR2 SYGVKD. The CDR3 runs to 13 residues. Trimming removed 10 bases from V and 2 bases from J, with 14 bases in between.

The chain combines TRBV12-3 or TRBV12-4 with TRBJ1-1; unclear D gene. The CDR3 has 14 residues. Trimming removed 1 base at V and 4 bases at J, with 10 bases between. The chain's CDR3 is CASSLVPPGTEAFF. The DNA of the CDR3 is TGTGCCAGCAGTTTAGTTCCGCCGGGCACTGAAGCTTTCTTT.

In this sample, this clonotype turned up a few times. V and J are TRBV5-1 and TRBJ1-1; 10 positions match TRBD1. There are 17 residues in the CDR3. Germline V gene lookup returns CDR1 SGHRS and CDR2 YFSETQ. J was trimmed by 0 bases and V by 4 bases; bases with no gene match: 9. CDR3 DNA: TGCGCCAGCAGCGCAGGACAGGGGGGCGAAGTGAACACTGAAGCTTTCTTT. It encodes CASSAGQGGEVNTEAFF.

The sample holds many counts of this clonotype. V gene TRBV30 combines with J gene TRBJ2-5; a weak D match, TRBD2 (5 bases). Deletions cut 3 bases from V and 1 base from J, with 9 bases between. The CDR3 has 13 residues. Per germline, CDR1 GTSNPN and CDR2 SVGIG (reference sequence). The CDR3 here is CAWRAAAQETQYF. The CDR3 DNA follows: TGTGCCTGGAGAGCGGCAGCCCAAGAGACCCAGTACTTC.

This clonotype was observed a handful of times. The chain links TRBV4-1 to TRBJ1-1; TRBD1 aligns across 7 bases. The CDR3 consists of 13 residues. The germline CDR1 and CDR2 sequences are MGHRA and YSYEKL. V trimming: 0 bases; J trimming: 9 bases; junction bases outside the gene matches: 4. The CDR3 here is CASSQEGGRKAFF. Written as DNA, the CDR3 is TGCGCCAGCAGCCAAGAAGGGGGCAGAAAAGCTTTCTTT.

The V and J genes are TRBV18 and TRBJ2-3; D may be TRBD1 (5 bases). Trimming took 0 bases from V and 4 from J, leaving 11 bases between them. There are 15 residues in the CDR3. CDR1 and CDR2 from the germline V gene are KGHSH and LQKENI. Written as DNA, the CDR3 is TGTGCCAGCTCACCACCTTCCCAGGGATCAGATACGCAGTATTTT. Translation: CASSPPSQGSDTQYF.

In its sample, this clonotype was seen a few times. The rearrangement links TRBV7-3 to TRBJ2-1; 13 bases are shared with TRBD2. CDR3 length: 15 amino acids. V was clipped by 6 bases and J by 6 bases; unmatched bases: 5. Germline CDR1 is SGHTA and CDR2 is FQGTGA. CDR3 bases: TGTGCCAGCAGGCGTACTAGCGGGGGGGCCAATGAGCAGTTCTTC. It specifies CASRRTSGGANEQFF. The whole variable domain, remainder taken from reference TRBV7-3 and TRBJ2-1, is GAGVSQTPSNKVTEKGKYVELRCDPISGHTALYWYRQSLGQGPEFLIYFQGTGAADDSGLPNDRFFAVRPEGSVSTLKIQRTERGDSAVYLCASRRTSGGANEQFFGPGTRLTVL.

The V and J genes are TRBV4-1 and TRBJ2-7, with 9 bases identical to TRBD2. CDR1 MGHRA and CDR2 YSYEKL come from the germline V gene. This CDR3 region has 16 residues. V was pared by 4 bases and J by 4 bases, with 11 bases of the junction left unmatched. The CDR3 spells CASSLTLAGAQYEQYF. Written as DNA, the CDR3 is TGCGCCAGCAGCCTGACCTTAGCGGGGGCACAATACGAGCAGTACTTC.

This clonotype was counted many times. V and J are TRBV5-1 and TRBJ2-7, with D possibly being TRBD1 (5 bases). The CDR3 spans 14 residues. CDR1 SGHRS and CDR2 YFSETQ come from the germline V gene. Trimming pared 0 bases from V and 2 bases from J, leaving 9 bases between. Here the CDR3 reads CASSLEGQPYEQYV. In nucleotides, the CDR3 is TGCGCCAGCAGCTTGGAGGGGCAACCCTACGAGCAGTACGTC.

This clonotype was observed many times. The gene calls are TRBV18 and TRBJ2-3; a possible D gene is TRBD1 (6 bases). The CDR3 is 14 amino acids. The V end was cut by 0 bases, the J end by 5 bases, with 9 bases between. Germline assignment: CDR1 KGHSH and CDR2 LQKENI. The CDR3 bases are TGTGCCAGCTCACCACCCGAGGGGGTAGATACGCAGTATTTT. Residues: CASSPPEGVDTQYF.